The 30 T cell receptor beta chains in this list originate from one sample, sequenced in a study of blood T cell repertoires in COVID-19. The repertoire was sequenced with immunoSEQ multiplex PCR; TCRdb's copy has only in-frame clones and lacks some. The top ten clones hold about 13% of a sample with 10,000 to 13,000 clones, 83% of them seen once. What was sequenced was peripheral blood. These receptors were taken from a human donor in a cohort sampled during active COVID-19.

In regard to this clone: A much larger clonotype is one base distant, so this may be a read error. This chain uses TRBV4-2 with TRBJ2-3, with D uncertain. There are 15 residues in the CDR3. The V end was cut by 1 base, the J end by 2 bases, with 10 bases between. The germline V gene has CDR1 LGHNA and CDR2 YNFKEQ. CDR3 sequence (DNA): TGTGCCAGCAGCCAAGGCAAGCGAATCACAGATACGCAGTATTTT. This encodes CASSQGKRITDTQYF.

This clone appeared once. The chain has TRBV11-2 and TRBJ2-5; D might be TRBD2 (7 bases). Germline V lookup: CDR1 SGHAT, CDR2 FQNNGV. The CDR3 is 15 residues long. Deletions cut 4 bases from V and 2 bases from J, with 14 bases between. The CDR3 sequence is CASSWGGAEQETQYF. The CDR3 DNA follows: TGTGCCAGCAGCTGGGGGGGGGCCGAACAAGAGACCCAGTACTTC.

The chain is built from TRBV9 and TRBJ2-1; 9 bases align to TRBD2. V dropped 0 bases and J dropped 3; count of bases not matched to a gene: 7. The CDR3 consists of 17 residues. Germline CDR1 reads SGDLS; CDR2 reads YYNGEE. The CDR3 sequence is CASSVVGGRGNYNEQFF. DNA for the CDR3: TGTGCCAGCAGCGTAGTTGGCGGGAGGGGGAACTACAATGAGCAGTTCTTC. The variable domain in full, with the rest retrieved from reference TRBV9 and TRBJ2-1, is DSGVTQTPKHLITATGQRVTLRCSPRSGDLSVYWYQQSLDQGLQFLIQYYNGEERAKGNILERFSAQQFPDLHSELNLSSLELGDSALYFCASSVVGGRGNYNEQFFGPGTRLTVL.

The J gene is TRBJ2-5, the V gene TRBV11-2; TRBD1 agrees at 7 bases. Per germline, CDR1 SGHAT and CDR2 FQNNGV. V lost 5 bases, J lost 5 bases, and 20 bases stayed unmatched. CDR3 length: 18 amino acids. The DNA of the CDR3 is TGTGCCAGCAGCCAGGGTCCCGAAAGGGGGCAAGGGTCCGAGACCCAGTACTTC. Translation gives CASSQGPERGQGSETQYF.

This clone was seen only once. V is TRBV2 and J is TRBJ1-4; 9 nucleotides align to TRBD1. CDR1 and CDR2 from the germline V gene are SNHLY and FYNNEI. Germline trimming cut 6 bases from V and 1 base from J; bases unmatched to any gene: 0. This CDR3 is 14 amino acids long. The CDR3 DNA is TGTGCCAGCAGGGACAGGGGAACTAATGAAAAACTGTTTTTT. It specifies CASRDRGTNEKLFF.

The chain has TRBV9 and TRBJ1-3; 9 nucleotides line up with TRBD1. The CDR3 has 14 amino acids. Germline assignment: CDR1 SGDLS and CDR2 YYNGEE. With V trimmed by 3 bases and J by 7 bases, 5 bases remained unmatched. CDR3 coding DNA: TGTGCCAGCAGCGCGCGAACAGGGGGCAACACCATATATTTT. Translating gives CASSARTGGNTIYF. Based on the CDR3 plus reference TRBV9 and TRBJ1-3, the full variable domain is DSGVTQTPKHLITATGQRVTLRCSPRSGDLSVYWYQQSLDQGLQFLIQYYNGEERAKGNILERFSAQQFPDLHSELNLSSLELGDSALYFCASSARTGGNTIYFGEGSWLTVV.

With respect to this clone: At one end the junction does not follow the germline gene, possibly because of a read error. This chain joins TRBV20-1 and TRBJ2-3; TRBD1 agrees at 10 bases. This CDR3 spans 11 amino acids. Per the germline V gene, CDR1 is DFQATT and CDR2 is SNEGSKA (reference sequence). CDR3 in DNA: TGCAGTGCTAGCGCCGGGACAGGGGCCGCATTT. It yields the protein CSASAGTGAAF.

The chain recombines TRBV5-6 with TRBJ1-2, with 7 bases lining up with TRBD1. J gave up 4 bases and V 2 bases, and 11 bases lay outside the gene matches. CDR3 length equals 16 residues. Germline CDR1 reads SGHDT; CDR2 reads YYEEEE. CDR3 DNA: TGTGCCAGCAGCTTTACCGGGACAGACCTTTCCTATGGCTACACCTTC. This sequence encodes CASSFTGTDLSYGYTF. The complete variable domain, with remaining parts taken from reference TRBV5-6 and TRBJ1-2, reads DAGVTQSPTHLIKTRGQQVTLRCSPKSGHDTVSWYQQALGQGPQFIFQYYEEEERQRGNFPDRFSGHQFPNYSSELNVNALLLGDSALYLCASSFTGTDLSYGYTFGSGTRLTVV.

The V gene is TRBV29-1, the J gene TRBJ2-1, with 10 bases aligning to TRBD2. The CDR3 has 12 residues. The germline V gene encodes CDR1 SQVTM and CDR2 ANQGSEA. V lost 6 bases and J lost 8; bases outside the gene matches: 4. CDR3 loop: CSVLAGAHEQFF. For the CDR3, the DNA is TGCAGCGTCCTAGCGGGAGCCCATGAGCAGTTCTTC.

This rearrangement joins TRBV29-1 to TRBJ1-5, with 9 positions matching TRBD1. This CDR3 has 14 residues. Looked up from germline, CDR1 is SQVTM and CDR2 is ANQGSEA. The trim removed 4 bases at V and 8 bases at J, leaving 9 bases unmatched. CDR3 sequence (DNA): TGCAGCGTTGTAATAACAGGGGGCGAGGAGCCCCAGCATTTT. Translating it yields CSVVITGGEEPQHF.

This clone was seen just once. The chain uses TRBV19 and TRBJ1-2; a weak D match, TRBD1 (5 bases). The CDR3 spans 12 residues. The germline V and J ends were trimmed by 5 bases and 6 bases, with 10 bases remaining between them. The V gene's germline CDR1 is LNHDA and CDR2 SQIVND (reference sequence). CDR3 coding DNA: TGTGCCAGTAGTCAGGGTTACGATGGCTACACCTTC. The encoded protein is CASSQGYDGYTF.

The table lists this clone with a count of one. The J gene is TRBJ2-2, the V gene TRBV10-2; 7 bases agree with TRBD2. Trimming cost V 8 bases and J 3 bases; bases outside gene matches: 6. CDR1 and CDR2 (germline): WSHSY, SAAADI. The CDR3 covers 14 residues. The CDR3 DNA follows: TGCGCCAGCGTGAGGACTAGAGACACCGGGGAGCTGTTTTTT. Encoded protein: CASVRTRDTGELFF.

CDR3 residues: CASSLANGLAGYNEQFF. The DNA for the CDR3 is TGCGCCAGCAGCTTGGCCAACGGACTAGCGGGGTACAATGAGCAGTTCTTC. The gene calls are TRBV5-1 and TRBJ2-1; 12 bases are shared with TRBD2. Per germline, CDR1 SGHRS and CDR2 YFSETQ. The CDR3 runs 17 residues. The J segment lost 4 bases and the V segment lost 0 bases, leaving 5 bases of the junction unmatched.

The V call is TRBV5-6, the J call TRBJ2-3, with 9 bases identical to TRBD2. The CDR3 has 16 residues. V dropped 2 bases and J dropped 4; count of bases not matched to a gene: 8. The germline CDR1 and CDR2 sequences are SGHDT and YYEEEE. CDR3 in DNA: TGTGCCAGCAGCTTTTCTAGCGGGGTGGGCGCAGATACGCAGTATTTT. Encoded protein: CASSFSSGVGADTQYF. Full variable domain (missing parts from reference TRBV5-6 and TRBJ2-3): DAGVTQSPTHLIKTRGQQVTLRCSPKSGHDTVSWYQQALGQGPQFIFQYYEEEERQRGNFPDRFSGHQFPNYSSELNVNALLLGDSALYLCASSFSSGVGADTQYFGPGTRLTVL.

In nucleotides, the CDR3 is TGCGCCAGCGCCAAGACTAGCGGGGCCTACAATGAGCAGTTCTTC. Amino acids: CASAKTSGAYNEQFF. The chain links TRBV10-1 to TRBJ2-1; 11 bases are a match to TRBD2. V lost 8 bases to trimming and J lost 2 bases; unmatched junction nucleotides: 5. Germline lookup yields CDR1 WNHNN and CDR2 SYGVQD (reference sequence). The CDR3 extends over 15 amino acids.

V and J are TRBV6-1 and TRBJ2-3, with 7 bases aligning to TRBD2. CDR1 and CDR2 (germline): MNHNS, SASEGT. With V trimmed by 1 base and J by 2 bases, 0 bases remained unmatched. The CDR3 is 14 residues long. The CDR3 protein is CASSEGLATDTQYF. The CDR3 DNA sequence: TGTGCCAGCAGTGAAGGACTAGCCACAGATACGCAGTATTTT.

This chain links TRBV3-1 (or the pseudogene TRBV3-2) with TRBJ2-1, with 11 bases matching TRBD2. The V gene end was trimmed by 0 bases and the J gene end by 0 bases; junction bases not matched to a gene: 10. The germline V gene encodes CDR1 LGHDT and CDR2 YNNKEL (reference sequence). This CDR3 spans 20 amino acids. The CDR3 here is CASSQDPTSGRSSSYNEQFF. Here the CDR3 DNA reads TGTGCCAGCAGCCAAGATCCCACTAGCGGGAGATCGAGCTCCTACAATGAGCAGTTCTTC.

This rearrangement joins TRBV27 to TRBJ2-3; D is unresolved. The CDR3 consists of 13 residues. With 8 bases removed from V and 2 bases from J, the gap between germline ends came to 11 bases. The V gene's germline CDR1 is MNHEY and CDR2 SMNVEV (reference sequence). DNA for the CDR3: TGTGCCAGCCAAACGCGTTTCACAGATACGCAGTATTTT. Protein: CASQTRFTDTQYF.

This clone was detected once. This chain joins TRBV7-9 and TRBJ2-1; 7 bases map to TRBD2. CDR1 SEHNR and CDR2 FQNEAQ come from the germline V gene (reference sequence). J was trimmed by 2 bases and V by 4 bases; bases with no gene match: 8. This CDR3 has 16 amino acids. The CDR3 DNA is TGTGCCAGCAGCTCGTGGGGGGGGAGTCCCTACAATGAGCAGTTCTTC. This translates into CASSSWGGSPYNEQFF.

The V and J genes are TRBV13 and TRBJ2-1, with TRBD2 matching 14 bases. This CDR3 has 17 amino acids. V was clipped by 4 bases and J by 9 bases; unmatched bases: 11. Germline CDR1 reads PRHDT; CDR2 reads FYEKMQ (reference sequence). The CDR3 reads CASSWLTSGRAKGEQFF. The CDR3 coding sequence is TGTGCCAGCAGCTGGTTGACTAGCGGGAGGGCCAAGGGTGAGCAGTTCTTC.

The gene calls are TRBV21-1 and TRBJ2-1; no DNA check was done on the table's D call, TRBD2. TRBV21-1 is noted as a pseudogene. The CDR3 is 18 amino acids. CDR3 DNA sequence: TGTGCCAGCAGCCCAGAGGGGGTTACTAGCGGGAGAGTGGATGAGCAGTTCTTC. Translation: CASSPEGVTSGRVDEQFF.

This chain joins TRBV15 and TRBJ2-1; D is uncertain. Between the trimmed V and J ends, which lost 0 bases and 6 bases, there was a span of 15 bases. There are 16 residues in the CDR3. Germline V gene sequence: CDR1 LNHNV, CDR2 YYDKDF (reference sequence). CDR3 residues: CATSRDQWLDVNEQFF. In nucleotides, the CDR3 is TGTGCCACCAGCAGAGATCAGTGGCTAGACGTCAATGAGCAGTTCTTC.

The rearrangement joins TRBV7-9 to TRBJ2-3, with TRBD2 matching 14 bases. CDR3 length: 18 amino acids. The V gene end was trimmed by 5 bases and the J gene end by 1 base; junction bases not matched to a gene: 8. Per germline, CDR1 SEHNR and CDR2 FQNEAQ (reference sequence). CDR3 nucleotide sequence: TGTGCCAGCAGCCGGACTAGCGGGGGGCAGATACGCACAGATACGCAGTATTTT. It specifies CASSRTSGGQIRTDTQYF.

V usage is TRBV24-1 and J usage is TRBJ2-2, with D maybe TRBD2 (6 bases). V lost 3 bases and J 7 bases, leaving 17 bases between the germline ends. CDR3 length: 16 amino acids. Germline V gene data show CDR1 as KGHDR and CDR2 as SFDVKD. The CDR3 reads CATSDPLAVRDGELFF. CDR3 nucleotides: TGTGCCACCAGTGATCCCTTAGCGGTGAGGGACGGGGAGCTGTTTTTT.

The CDR3 sequence: CASSIRVRNNEQFF. CDR3 nucleotides: TGTGCCAGTAGTATCCGGGTACGGAACAATGAGCAGTTCTTC. The gene calls are TRBV19 and TRBJ2-1; no clear D gene. Germline values: CDR1 LNHDA, CDR2 SQIVND (reference sequence). Trimming removed 3 bases from V and 5 bases from J, with 11 bases in between. CDR3 length equals 14 residues.

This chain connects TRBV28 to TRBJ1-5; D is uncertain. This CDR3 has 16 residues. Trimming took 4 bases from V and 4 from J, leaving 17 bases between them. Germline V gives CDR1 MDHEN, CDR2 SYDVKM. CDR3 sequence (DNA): TGTGCCAGCAGTTCTCAATTTGGCAGTAAAAATCAGCCCCAGCATTTT. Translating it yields CASSSQFGSKNQPQHF.

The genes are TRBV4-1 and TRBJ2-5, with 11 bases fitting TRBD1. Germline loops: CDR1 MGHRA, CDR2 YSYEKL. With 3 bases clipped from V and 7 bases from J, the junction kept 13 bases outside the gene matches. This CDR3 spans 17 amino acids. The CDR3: CASSHLSGTGGGRTQYF. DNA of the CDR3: TGCGCCAGCAGCCACCTTTCCGGGACAGGGGGGGGAAGGACCCAGTACTTC.

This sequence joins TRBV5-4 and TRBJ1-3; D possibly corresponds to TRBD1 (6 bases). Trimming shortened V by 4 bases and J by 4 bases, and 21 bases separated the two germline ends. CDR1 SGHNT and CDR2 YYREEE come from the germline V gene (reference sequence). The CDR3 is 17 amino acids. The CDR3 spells CASSRGGAGAGGNTIYF. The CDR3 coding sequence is TGTGCCAGCAGCCGAGGAGGGGCGGGGGCCGGCGGAAACACCATATATTTT.

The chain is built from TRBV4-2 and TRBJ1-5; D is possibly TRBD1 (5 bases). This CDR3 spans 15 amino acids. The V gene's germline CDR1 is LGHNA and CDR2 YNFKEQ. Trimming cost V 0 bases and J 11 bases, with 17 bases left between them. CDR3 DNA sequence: TGTGCCAGCAGCCAAGATAAGGGTAGTCACAGGACCCAGCATTTT. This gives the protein CASSQDKGSHRTQHF.

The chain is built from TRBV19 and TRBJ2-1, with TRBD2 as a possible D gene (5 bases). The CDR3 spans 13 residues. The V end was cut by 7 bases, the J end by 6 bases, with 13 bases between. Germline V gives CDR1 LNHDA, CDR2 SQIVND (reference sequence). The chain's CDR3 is CASTGGLINEQFF. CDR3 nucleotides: TGTGCCAGTACAGGTGGACTGATCAATGAGCAGTTCTTC. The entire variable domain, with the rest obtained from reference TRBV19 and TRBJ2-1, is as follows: DGGITQSPKYLFRKEGQNVTLSCEQNLNHDAMYWYRQDPGQGLRLIYYSQIVNDFQKGDIAEGYSVSREKKESFPLTVTSAQKNPTAFYLCASTGGLINEQFFGPGTRLTVL.